The 16 T cell receptor beta chains listed next were all sequenced from one sample in a study of technical replicates of blood from four donors. Data came from immunoSEQ multiplex PCR; TCRdb stores just in-frame clones and leaves some out. The profile shows tens of thousands of clones, about 86% of them singletons. The sample consisted of PBMCs. All receptors come from a human donor in good health. Some clones in this sample may be carry-over from other donors' samples.

The chain carries TRBV7-9 and TRBJ1-2, with D unclear. CDR3 size: 16 residues. The V end was cut by 5 bases, the J end by 4 bases, with 20 bases between. CDR1 is SEHNR and CDR2 is FQNEAQ in the germline V gene (reference sequence). The CDR3 sequence is CASSNNWAEGSYGYTF. The CDR3 DNA follows: TGTGCCAGCAGCAACAACTGGGCAGAAGGGAGCTATGGCTACACCTTC.

V and J are TRBV2 and TRBJ1-4, with 10 bases that match TRBD1. V was clipped by 6 bases and J by 5 bases; unmatched bases: 6. Germline values: CDR1 SNHLY, CDR2 FYNNEI. CDR3 length: 15 residues. CDR3 bases: TGTGCCAGCAGGCCCGGGGACAGGGGAAATGAAAAACTGTTTTTT. Amino acid sequence: CASRPGDRGNEKLFF.

This clone has just one count. The rearrangement joins TRBV4-1 to TRBJ2-5, with 12 positions matching TRBD1. The junction had 4 bases not matched to a gene; V was cut back by 0 bases and J by 5 bases. The V gene's germline CDR1 is MGHRA and CDR2 YSYEKL. CDR3 size: 16 residues. CDR3 region: CASSQDGTGGSETQYF. For the CDR3, the DNA is TGCGCCAGCAGCCAAGATGGGACAGGGGGCTCTGAGACCCAGTACTTC.

V is TRBV6-5 and J is TRBJ1-2; tentatively, D is TRBD1 (5 bases). The CDR3 is 15 amino acids. Germline CDR1 is MNHEY and CDR2 is SVGAGI. Deletions cut 0 bases from V and 5 bases from J, with 13 bases between. The CDR3 DNA reads TGTGCCAGCAGTTACTCGTCGGAGGGACGATATGGCTACACCTTC. Its translation: CASSYSSEGRYGYTF.

The chain joins TRBV19 to TRBJ1-5; possibly TRBD1 for D (6 bases). Germline values: CDR1 LNHDA, CDR2 SQIVND (reference sequence). The CDR3 is made up of 13 amino acids. Trimming removed 7 bases from V and 2 bases from J, with 9 bases in between. DNA for the CDR3: TGTGCCAGTAATCCAGGGGGCAATCAGCCCCAGCATTTT. It is translated as CASNPGGNQPQHF.

The chain links TRBV4-1 to TRBJ1-6; D gene ambiguous. The CDR3 has 15 amino acids. V was trimmed by 3 bases and J by 5 bases, leaving 11 bases between them. Germline V lookup: CDR1 MGHRA, CDR2 YSYEKL. CDR3: CASSHQRGDNSPLHF. Written as DNA, the CDR3 is TGCGCCAGCAGCCATCAGAGAGGAGATAATTCACCCCTCCACTTT.

This chain connects TRBV27 to TRBJ2-3; TRBD2 matches at 8 bases. V gave up 7 bases and J gave up 2 bases; unmatched junction bases: 5. The CDR3 is 14 residues long. Germline CDR1 reads MNHEY; CDR2 reads SMNVEV (reference sequence). The CDR3 sequence is CASMAGGNTDTQYF. The CDR3 bases are TGTGCCAGCATGGCGGGGGGTAACACAGATACGCAGTATTTT.

This chain uses TRBV2 with TRBJ2-1, with TRBD2 as a possible D gene (6 bases). V dropped 8 bases and J dropped 5 bases, with 13 bases sitting between them. Germline loops: CDR1 SNHLY, CDR2 FYNNEI. The CDR3 spans 13 residues. The CDR3 nucleotides are TGTGCCAGCCGACGGGGGAATAACAATGAGCAGTTCTTC. It yields the protein CASRRGNNNEQFF. Based on the CDR3 plus reference TRBV2 and TRBJ2-1, the full variable domain is EPEVTQTPSHQVTQMGQEVILRCVPISNHLYFYWYRQILGQKVEFLVSFYNNEISEKSEIFDDQFSVERPDGSNFTLKIRSTKLEDSAMYFCASRRGNNNEQFFGPGTRLTVL.

The chain combines TRBV4-3 with TRBJ1-2, with D unclear. V shed 0 bases and J shed 4 bases, with 9 bases lying between them. The CDR3 has 14 amino acids. Germline CDR1 reads LGHNA; CDR2 reads YSLEER. The chain's CDR3 is CASSQESGAYGYTF. The CDR3 DNA reads as TGCGCCAGCAGCCAAGAGTCAGGTGCCTATGGCTACACCTTC.

The chain is built from TRBV5-6 and TRBJ1-2, with D tentatively TRBD1 (5 bases). V gave up 4 bases and J gave up 10 bases, with 17 bases separating them. The CDR3 has 13 amino acids. The germline gives CDR1 SGHDT, CDR2 YYEEEE. CDR3 region: CASSPPAGLDYTF. The CDR3 DNA is TGTGCCAGCAGCCCCCCGGCAGGGTTGGACTACACCTTC.

The chain has TRBV6-5 and TRBJ2-7; TRBD1 matches 7 bases. The V and J ends lost 6 bases and 3 bases, in that order; junction bases with no gene match: 8. This CDR3 has 14 residues. CDR1 is MNHEY, CDR2 SVGAGI, per germline. The CDR3, as DNA: TGTGCCAGCAGCCAGGGACAGCTCGTCTACGAGCAGTACTTC. Amino acid sequence: CASSQGQLVYEQYF.

This sequence joins TRBV27 and TRBJ1-2; 7 nucleotides match TRBD1. The germline V gene encodes CDR1 MNHEY and CDR2 SMNVEV (reference sequence). This CDR3 has 14 amino acids. Trimming cost V 6 bases and J 3 bases; bases outside gene matches: 7. The CDR3 DNA follows: TGTGCCAGCAGAAAGGCAGGGGGTGACTATGGCTACACCTTC. Its protein product is CASRKAGGDYGYTF.

This clone was counted ten times or more. The chain links TRBV19 to TRBJ2-1; D unclear. Trimming shortened V by 0 bases and J by 4 bases, and 7 bases separated the two germline ends. Looked up from germline, CDR1 is LNHDA and CDR2 is SQIVND (reference sequence). This CDR3 has 14 residues. CDR3 amino acids: CASSIESDYNEQFF. In DNA form, the CDR3 reads TGTGCCAGTAGTATAGAAAGCGATTACAATGAGCAGTTCTTC. Full variable domain (rest looked up from reference TRBV19 and TRBJ2-1): DGGITQSPKYLFRKEGQNVTLSCEQNLNHDAMYWYRQDPGQGLRLIYYSQIVNDFQKGDIAEGYSVSREKKESFPLTVTSAQKNPTAFYLCASSIESDYNEQFFGPGTRLTVL.

This clone is large. This chain uses TRBV6-4 with TRBJ1-1; D unresolved. Deletions cut 3 bases from V and 2 bases from J, with 7 bases between. CDR1 MRHNA and CDR2 SNTAGT come from the germline V gene. CDR3 size: 13 residues. The CDR3: CASSESGNTEAFF. CDR3 DNA sequence: TGTGCCAGCAGTGAATCAGGAAACACTGAAGCTTTCTTT.

The chain is built from TRBV5-6 and TRBJ2-1; D is undetermined. The V and J ends lost 0 bases and 4 bases respectively, with 20 bases between them. Germline V gene data show CDR1 as SGHDT and CDR2 as YYEEEE. The CDR3 sequence is 18 residues long. CDR3 sequence reads: CASSLVGKAPLAYNEQFF. CDR3 DNA sequence: TGTGCCAGCAGCTTGGTTGGAAAGGCCCCCTTAGCTTACAATGAGCAGTTCTTC. Full variable domain (missing parts from reference TRBV5-6 and TRBJ2-1): DAGVTQSPTHLIKTRGQQVTLRCSPKSGHDTVSWYQQALGQGPQFIFQYYEEEERQRGNFPDRFSGHQFPNYSSELNVNALLLGDSALYLCASSLVGKAPLAYNEQFFGPGTRLTVL.

The chain joins TRBV19 to TRBJ1-1, with 7 bases fitting TRBD1. The V gene's germline CDR1 is LNHDA and CDR2 SQIVND (reference sequence). The CDR3 covers 16 residues. After removal of 3 bases from V and 1 base from J, the junction contained 8 bases not matched to a gene. CDR3 loop: CASSISRQGQNTEAFF. The CDR3 region has the DNA TGTGCCAGTAGTATTTCCAGACAGGGCCAGAACACTGAAGCTTTCTTT.